This T cell receptor beta chain was recorded in a study of neurological immune-mediated disorders. Germline values: CDR1 MNHNY, CDR2 SVGAGI (reference sequence). V lost 10 bases and J 2 bases, leaving 17 bases between the germline ends. The CDR3 spans 14 residues. cDNA was made by 5'RACE with 10-nucleotide random UMIs. TCRdb redid the calling of the 5' RACE reads with MiXCR, one entry per CDR3 protein. The sample shows about 48,000 distinct CDR3 sequences, 10% of them seen only once. Source material: PBMCs. This sequence joins TRBV6-6 and TRBJ1-2; maybe TRBD1 (5 bases). This receptor was identified in a middle-aged woman with HTLV-1-associated myelopathy (HAM/TSP). CDR3 DNA sequence: TGTGCCACTTTGGTAGGGACCAACAACTATGGCTACACCTTC. It translates to CATLVGTNNYGYTF.